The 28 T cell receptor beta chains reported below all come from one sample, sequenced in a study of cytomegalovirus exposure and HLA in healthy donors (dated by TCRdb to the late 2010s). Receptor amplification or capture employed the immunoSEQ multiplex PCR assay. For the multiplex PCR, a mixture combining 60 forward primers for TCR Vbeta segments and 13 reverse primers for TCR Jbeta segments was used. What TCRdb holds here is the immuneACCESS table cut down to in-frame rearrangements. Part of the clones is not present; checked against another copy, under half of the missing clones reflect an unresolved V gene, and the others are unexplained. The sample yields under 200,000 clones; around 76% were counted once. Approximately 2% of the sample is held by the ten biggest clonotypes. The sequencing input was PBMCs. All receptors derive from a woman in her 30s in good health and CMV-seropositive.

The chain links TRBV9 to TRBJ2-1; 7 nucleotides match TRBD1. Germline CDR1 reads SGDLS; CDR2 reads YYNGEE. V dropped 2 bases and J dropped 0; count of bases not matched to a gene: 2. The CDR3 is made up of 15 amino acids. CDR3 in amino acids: CASSVGTVSYNEQFF. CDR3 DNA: TGTGCCAGCAGCGTGGGGACAGTCTCCTACAATGAGCAGTTCTTC.

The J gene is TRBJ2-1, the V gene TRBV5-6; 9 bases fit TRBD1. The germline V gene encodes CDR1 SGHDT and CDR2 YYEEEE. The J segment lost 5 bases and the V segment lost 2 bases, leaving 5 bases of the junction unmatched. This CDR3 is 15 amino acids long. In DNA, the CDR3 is TGTGCCAGCAGCTTTTTTGACAGGGGGGACAATGAGCAGTTCTTC. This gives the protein CASSFFDRGDNEQFF.

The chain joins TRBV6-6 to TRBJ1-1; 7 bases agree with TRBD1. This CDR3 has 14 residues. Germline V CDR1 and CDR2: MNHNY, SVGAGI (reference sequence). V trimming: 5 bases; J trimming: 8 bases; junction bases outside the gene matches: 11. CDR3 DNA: TGTGCCAGCAGTAGACAGGGATTGGGACTGGAAGCTTTCTTT. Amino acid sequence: CASSRQGLGLEAFF.

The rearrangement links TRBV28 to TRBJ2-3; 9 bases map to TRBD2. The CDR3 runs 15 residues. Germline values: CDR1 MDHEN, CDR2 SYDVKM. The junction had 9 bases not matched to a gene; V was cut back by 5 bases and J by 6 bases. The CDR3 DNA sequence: TGTGCCAGCAGTGCCCCAAGCGGGGGGTGGGATACGCAGTATTTT. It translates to CASSAPSGGWDTQYF.

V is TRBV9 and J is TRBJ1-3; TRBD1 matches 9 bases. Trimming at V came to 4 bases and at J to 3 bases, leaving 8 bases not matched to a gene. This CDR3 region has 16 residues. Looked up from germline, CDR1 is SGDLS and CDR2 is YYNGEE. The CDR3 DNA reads TGTGCCAGCAGCACGACGGGACAGGGATTTGGAAACACCATATATTTT. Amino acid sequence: CASSTTGQGFGNTIYF.

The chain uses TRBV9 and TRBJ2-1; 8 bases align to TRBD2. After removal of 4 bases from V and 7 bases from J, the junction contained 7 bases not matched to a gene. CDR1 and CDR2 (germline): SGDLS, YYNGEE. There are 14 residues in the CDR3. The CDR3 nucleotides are TGTGCCAGCAGCCAAGAGGCTAGCGGGAATGAGCAGTTCTTC. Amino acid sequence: CASSQEASGNEQFF.

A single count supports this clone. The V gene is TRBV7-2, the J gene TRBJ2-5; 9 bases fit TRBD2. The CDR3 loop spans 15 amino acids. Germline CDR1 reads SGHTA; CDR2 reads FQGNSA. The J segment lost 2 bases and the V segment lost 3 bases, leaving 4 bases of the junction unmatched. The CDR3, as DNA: TGTGCCAGCAGCTTGGGGACTAGCAGACAAGAGACCCAGTACTTC. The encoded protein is CASSLGTSRQETQYF.

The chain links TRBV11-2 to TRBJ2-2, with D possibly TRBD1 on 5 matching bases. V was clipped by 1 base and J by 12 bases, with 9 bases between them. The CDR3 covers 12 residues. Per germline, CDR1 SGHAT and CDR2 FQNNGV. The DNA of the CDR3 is TGTGCCAGCAGCTTAGGGGCAGGGAAGCTGTTTTTT. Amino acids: CASSLGAGKLFF.

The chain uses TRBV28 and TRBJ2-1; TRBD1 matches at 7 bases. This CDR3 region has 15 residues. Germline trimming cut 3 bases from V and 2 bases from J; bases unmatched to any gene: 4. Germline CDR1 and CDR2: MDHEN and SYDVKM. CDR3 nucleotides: TGTGCCAGCAGTTTTACAGGGGTTCCCTACAATGAGCAGTTCTTC. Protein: CASSFTGVPYNEQFF.

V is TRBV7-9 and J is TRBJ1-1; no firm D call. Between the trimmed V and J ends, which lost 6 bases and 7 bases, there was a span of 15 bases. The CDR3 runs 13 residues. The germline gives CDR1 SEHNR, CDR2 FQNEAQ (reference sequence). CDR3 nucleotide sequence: TGTGCCAGCAGTTCGGTCTATGGAGGTGAAGCTTTCTTT. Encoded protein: CASSSVYGGEAFF.

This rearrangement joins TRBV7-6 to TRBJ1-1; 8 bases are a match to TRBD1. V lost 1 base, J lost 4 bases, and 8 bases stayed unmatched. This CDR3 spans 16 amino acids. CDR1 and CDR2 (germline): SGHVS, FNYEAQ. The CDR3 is CASSLGRTGKGTEAFF. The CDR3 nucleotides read TGTGCCAGCAGCTTAGGGAGGACAGGGAAAGGCACTGAAGCTTTCTTT.

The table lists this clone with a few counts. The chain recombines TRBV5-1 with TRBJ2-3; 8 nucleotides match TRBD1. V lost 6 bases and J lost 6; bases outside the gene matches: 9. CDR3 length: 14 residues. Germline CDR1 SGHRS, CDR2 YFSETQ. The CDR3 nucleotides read TGCGCCAGCACCCCAGGGGGCAGGGCGGATACGCAGTATTTT. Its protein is CASTPGGRADTQYF.

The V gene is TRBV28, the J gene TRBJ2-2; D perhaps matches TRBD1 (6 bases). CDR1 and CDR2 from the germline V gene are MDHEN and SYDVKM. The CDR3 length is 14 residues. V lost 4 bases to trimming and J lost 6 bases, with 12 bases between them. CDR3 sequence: CASSSTGISGELFF. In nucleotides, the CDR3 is TGTGCCAGCAGTTCCACAGGGATCTCCGGGGAGCTGTTTTTT.

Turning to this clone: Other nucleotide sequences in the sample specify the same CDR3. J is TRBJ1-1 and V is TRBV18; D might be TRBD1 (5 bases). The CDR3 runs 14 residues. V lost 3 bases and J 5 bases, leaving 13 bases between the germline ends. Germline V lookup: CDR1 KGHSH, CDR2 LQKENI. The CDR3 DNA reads TGTGCCAGCTCACCGGGAGGGGCCCGGACTGAAGCTTTCTTT. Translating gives CASSPGGARTEAFF.

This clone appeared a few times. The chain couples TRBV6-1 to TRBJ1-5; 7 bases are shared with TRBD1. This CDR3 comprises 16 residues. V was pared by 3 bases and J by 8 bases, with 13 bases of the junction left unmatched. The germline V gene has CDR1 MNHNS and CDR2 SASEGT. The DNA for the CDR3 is TGTGCCAGCAGTGATAAGGGACAGCCCACCGTGGAGCCCCAGCATTTT. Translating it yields CASSDKGQPTVEPQHF.

In nucleotides, the CDR3 is TGCGCCAGCAGCCCTGGGACAGGGGGCAATCAGCCCCAGCATTTT. The encoded protein is CASSPGTGGNQPQHF. The rearrangement joins TRBV5-1 to TRBJ1-5; 10 nucleotides line up with TRBD1. The CDR3 loop spans 15 amino acids. J was trimmed by 2 bases and V by 4 bases; bases with no gene match: 3. Germline V gives CDR1 SGHRS, CDR2 YFSETQ. Full variable domain (missing parts from reference TRBV5-1 and TRBJ1-5): KAGVTQTPRYLIKTRGQQVTLSCSPISGHRSVSWYQQTPGQGLQFLFEYFSETQRNKGNFPGRFSGRQFSNSRSEMNVSTLELGDSALYLCASSPGTGGNQPQHFGDGTRLSIL.

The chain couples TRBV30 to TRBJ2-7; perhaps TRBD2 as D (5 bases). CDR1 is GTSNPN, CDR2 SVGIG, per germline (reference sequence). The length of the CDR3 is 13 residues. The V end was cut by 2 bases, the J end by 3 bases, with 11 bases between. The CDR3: CAWSPDGNYEQYF. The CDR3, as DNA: TGTGCCTGGAGTCCGGACGGGAACTACGAGCAGTACTTC.

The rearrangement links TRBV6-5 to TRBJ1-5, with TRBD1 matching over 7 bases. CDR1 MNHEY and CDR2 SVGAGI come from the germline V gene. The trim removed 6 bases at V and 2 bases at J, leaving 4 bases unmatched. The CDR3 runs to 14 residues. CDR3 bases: TGTGCCAGCAGCACAACAGGGGGCAATCAGCCCCAGCATTTT. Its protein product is CASSTTGGNQPQHF.

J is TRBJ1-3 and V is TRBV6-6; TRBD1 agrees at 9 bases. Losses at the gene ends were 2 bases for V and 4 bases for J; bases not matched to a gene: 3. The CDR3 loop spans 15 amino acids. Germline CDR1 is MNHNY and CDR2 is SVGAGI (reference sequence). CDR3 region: CASSYQGQGGNTIYF. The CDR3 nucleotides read TGTGCCAGCAGTTACCAAGGACAGGGGGGAAACACCATATATTTT.

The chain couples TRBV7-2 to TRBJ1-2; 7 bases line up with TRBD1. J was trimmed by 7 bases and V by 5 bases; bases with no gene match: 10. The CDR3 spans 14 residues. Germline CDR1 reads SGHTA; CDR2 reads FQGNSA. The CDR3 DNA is TGTGCCAGCAGCCCCTTCCAGGGGGTAGCTGGCTACACCTTC. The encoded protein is CASSPFQGVAGYTF.

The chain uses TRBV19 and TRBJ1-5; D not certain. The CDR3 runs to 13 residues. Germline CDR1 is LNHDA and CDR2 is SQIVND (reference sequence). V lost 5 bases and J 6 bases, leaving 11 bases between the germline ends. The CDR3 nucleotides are TGTGCCAGTAGTTTCGGGATCGGTCAGCCCCAGCATTTT. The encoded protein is CASSFGIGQPQHF.

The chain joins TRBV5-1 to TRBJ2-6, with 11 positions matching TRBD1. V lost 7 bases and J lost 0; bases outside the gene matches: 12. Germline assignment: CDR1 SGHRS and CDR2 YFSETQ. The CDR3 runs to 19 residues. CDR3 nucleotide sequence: TGCGCCAGCTTTCCGGGACAGGGGGTCCCCCACTCTGGGGCCAACGTCCTGACTTTC. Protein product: CASFPGQGVPHSGANVLTF. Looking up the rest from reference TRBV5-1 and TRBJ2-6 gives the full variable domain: KAGVTQTPRYLIKTRGQQVTLSCSPISGHRSVSWYQQTPGQGLQFLFEYFSETQRNKGNFPGRFSGRQFSNSRSEMNVSTLELGDSALYLCASFPGQGVPHSGANVLTFGAGSRLTVL.

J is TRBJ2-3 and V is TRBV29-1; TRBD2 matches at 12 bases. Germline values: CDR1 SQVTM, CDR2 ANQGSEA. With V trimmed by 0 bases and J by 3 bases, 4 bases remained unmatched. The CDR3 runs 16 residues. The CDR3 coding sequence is TGCAGCGTTGAAGATCGACTAGCGGGGGATACAGATACGCAGTATTTT. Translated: CSVEDRLAGDTDTQYF.

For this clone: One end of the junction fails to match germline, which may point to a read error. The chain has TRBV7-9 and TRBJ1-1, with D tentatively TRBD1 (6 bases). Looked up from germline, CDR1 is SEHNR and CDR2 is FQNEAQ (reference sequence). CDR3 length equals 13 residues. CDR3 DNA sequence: TGTGCCGGCAGGAGACAGGAAGGGACTGAAGCTTTCTTT. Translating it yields CAGRRQEGTEAFF.

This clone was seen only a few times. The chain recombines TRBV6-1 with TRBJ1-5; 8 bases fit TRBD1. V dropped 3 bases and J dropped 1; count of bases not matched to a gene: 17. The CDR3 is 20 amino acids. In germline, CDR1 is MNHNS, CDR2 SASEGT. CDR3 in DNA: TGTGCCAGCAGTGAGACTCTGGCAGGGGGCCAAGGGGGGAGCAATCAGCCCCAGCATTTT. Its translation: CASSETLAGGQGGSNQPQHF.

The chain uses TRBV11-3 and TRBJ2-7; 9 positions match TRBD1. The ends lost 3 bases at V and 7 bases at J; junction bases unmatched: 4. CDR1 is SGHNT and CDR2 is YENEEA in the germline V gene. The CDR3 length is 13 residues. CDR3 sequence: CASSFTGGVEQYF. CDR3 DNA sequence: TGTGCCAGCAGCTTTACAGGGGGCGTTGAGCAGTACTTC.

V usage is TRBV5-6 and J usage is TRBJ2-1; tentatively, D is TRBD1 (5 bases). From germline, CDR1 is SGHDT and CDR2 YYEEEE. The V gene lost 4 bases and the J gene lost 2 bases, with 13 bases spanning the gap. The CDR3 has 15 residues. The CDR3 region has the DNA TGTGCCAGCAGCCTGAAAGGGGCCCCCTACAATGAGCAGTTCTTC. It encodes CASSLKGAPYNEQFF.

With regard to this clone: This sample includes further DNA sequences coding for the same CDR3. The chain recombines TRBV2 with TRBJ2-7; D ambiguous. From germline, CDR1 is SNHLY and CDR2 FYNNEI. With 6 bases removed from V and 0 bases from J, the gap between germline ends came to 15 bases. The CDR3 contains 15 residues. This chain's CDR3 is CASSETLLSSYEQYF. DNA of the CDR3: TGTGCCAGCAGCGAAACCTTACTGAGCTCCTACGAGCAGTACTTC.